Below are 21 T cell receptor beta chains sequenced from a single sample in a study of neoadjuvant anti-PD-1 for oral cavity cancer. Data came from immunoSEQ multiplex PCR; TCRdb stores just in-frame clones and leaves some out. The data show over 65,000 clones, approximately 85% seen once. Indicated time point: after neoadjuvant nivolumab, at surgical resection. The starting material was PBMCs, obtained after nivolumab (anti-PD-1) treatment. The source is a person between 35 and 79 years old with oral cavity squamous cell carcinoma.

Written as DNA, the CDR3 is TGTGCCAGTACAGCGGGAGTACCCGGGGAGCTGTTTTTT. Protein: CASTAGVPGELFF. The chain recombines TRBV19 with TRBJ2-2; TRBD2 matches 8 bases. Germline CDR1 reads LNHDA; CDR2 reads SQIVND (reference sequence). This CDR3 has 13 residues. J lost 6 bases, V lost 7 bases, and 4 bases had no gene match.

The chain joins TRBV18 to TRBJ1-3; a possible D gene is TRBD1 (6 bases). The CDR3 is 16 amino acids. The germline gives CDR1 KGHSH, CDR2 LQKENI. Trimming cost V 6 bases and J 4 bases, with 19 bases left between them. CDR3 amino acids: CASSQTDQGRGNTIYF. In DNA form, the CDR3 reads TGTGCCAGCTCGCAGACAGATCAGGGGCGCGGAAACACCATATATTTT.

The rearrangement uses TRBV18 and TRBJ1-3; unclear D gene. CDR1 and CDR2 (germline): KGHSH, LQKENI. The germline V and J ends were trimmed by 7 bases and 2 bases, with 15 bases remaining between them. The CDR3 spans 15 residues. The CDR3 loop is CASLPPPGTGNTIYF. In DNA form, the CDR3 reads TGTGCCAGCTTGCCTCCTCCTGGGACTGGAAACACCATATATTTT.

This clone was found a few times. V gene TRBV7-3 combines with J gene TRBJ1-2; 7 bases align to TRBD1. From germline, CDR1 is SGHTA and CDR2 FQGTGA. J gave up 7 bases and V 2 bases, and 1 base lay outside the gene matches. The CDR3 extends over 12 amino acids. The CDR3: CASSLDRVGYTF. The CDR3 DNA is TGTGCCAGCAGCTTAGACAGGGTTGGCTACACCTTC.

The chain employs TRBV11-2 and TRBJ2-7; D call uncertain. The CDR3 contains 11 residues. CDR1 and CDR2 (germline): SGHAT, FQNNGV. Trimming stripped 5 bases from V and 5 bases from J, with 7 bases between. CDR3 DNA sequence: TGTGCCAGCAGCCCTCGGGACGAGCAGTACTTC. This codes for CASSPRDEQYF.

V usage is TRBV6-5 and J usage is TRBJ1-2; 9 bases are shared with TRBD1. Per the germline V gene, CDR1 is MNHEY and CDR2 is SVGAGI. The CDR3 extends over 16 amino acids. The V segment lost 2 bases and the J segment 7 bases; nucleotides outside the gene matches: 11. The CDR3, as DNA: TGTGCCAGCAGTTACCGACCAACAGGGGGCATAGGTGGCTACACCTTC. It codes for CASSYRPTGGIGGYTF.

This chain uses TRBV19 with TRBJ2-7; either TRBD1 or TRBD2 may fit D (5 bases each). V gave up 3 bases and J gave up 3 bases, with 9 bases separating them. The CDR3 runs 13 residues. The germline V gene has CDR1 LNHDA and CDR2 SQIVND (reference sequence). The CDR3 DNA follows: TGTGCCAGTAGTATGGGTGGGGGCTACGAGCAGTACTTC. Its translation is CASSMGGGYEQYF. Based on the CDR3 plus reference TRBV19 and TRBJ2-7, the full variable domain is DGGITQSPKYLFRKEGQNVTLSCEQNLNHDAMYWYRQDPGQGLRLIYYSQIVNDFQKGDIAEGYSVSREKKESFPLTVTSAQKNPTAFYLCASSMGGGYEQYFGPGTRLTVT.

The rearrangement uses TRBV6-6 and TRBJ1-2, with D unresolved. Trimming stripped 8 bases from V and 2 bases from J, with 9 bases between. Germline loops: CDR1 MNHNY, CDR2 SVGAGI (reference sequence). The CDR3 sequence is 12 residues long. CDR3 amino acids: CASRTVNYGYTF. The CDR3 nucleotides are TGTGCCAGCCGCACAGTAAACTATGGCTACACCTTC.

V and J are TRBV4-1 and TRBJ2-7; D is perhaps TRBD2 (5 bases). CDR1 is MGHRA and CDR2 is YSYEKL in the germline V gene. V shed 3 bases and J shed 3 bases, with 15 bases lying between them. The CDR3 has 15 amino acids. The CDR3, as DNA: TGCGCCAGCAGCCAGAGCGTAACGGGGAACTACGAGCAGTACTTC. This encodes CASSQSVTGNYEQYF.

This rearrangement joins TRBV6-5 to TRBJ2-5, with 9 bases matching TRBD2. V was clipped by 1 base and J by 6 bases; unmatched bases: 6. The germline CDR1 and CDR2 sequences are MNHEY and SVGAGI. CDR3 length equals 15 residues. The DNA for the CDR3 is TGTGCCAGCAGTTACTTTAGCGGGAGTTTGAAGACCCAGTACTTC. It translates to CASSYFSGSLKTQYF.

The V and J genes are TRBV7-9 and TRBJ2-7, with TRBD1 matching over 9 bases. After removal of 1 base from V and 7 bases from J, the junction contained 8 bases not matched to a gene. Per germline, CDR1 SEHNR and CDR2 FQNEAQ (reference sequence). The CDR3 loop spans 15 amino acids. The CDR3 DNA reads as TGTGCCAGCAGCTTAGAGGGACAGGGCGGGTGTGAGCAGTACTTC. Amino acids: CASSLEGQGGCEQYF. The full variable domain, its missing parts supplied by reference TRBV7-9 and TRBJ2-7, is DTGVSQNPRHKITKRGQNVTFRCDPISEHNRLYWYRQTLGQGPEFLTYFQNEAQLEKSRLLSDRFSAERPKGSFSTLEIQRTEQGDSAMYLCASSLEGQGGCEQYFGPGTRLTVT.

The genes are TRBV2 and TRBJ1-2; the match to TRBD1 covers 7 bases. There are 12 residues in the CDR3. Germline CDR1 reads SNHLY; CDR2 reads FYNNEI. Trimming at V came to 6 bases and at J to 7 bases, leaving 5 bases not matched to a gene. The CDR3 DNA reads TGTGCCAGCAGGGCCCGACAGGGTGGCTACACCTTC. Translating gives CASRARQGGYTF.

This clone came up once. The CDR3, as DNA: TGTGCCATCAGTGAGTCGACAGGGGGCCGCACAGATACGCAGTATTTT. Protein: CAISESTGGRTDTQYF. J is TRBJ2-3 and V is TRBV10-3; 10 nucleotides match TRBD1. The CDR3 has 16 residues. After removal of 0 bases from V and 1 base from J, the junction contained 1 base not matched to a gene. Germline loops: CDR1 ENHRY, CDR2 SYGVKD.

The gene calls are TRBV15 and TRBJ2-7; 9 bases agree with TRBD1. This CDR3 comprises 16 residues. Unmatched junction bases numbered 10, after V lost 3 bases and J lost 4 bases. Germline V gene data show CDR1 as LNHNV and CDR2 as YYDKDF (reference sequence). In DNA form, the CDR3 reads TGTGCCACCAGCAGTCGGACCGGGACAGGGAATTACGAGCAGTACTTC. This encodes CATSSRTGTGNYEQYF.

The V and J genes are TRBV4-1 and TRBJ2-7; D not resolved. The CDR3 totals 14 residues. Trimming stripped 1 base from V and 3 bases from J, with 10 bases between. Germline values: CDR1 MGHRA, CDR2 YSYEKL. CDR3 sequence (DNA): TGCGCCAGCAGCCAAGGTCCGACGGACTACGAGCAGTACTTC. Amino acid sequence: CASSQGPTDYEQYF.

There are a few counts of this clone. This chain uses TRBV7-6 with TRBJ2-2; 11 nucleotides match TRBD1. The CDR3 has 15 residues. The junction had 4 bases not matched to a gene; V was cut back by 5 bases and J by 5 bases. Per germline, CDR1 SGHVS and CDR2 FNYEAQ. CDR3 region: CASSPGQGGTGELFF. The CDR3 DNA is TGTGCCAGCAGCCCGGGACAGGGGGGGACCGGGGAGCTGTTTTTT.

CDR3 region: CASSPHPTPLAVDEQFF. The CDR3, as DNA: TGTGCCAGCAGTCCTCACCCCACACCCCTAGCAGTGGATGAGCAGTTCTTC. The rearrangement uses TRBV28 and TRBJ2-1; D is possibly TRBD2 (5 bases). V shed 5 bases and J shed 8 bases, with 25 bases lying between them. The germline V gene encodes CDR1 MDHEN and CDR2 SYDVKM. The CDR3 spans 17 residues.

The rearrangement uses TRBV2 and TRBJ2-7; perhaps TRBD1 as D (5 bases). The CDR3 is 14 residues long. Germline values: CDR1 SNHLY, CDR2 FYNNEI. The V end lost 1 base, the J end lost 12 bases, and 19 bases lay between the germline ends. CDR3 bases: TGTGCCAGCAGTGAAGGGGTCAGCCCAGGGCGAGTGTACTTC. Protein: CASSEGVSPGRVYF.

This chain connects TRBV27 to TRBJ1-2; D unresolved. Germline lookup yields CDR1 MNHEY and CDR2 SMNVEV (reference sequence). The CDR3 has 16 amino acids. Trimming removed 0 bases from V and 3 bases from J, with 14 bases in between. The CDR3 nucleotides are TGTGCCAGCAGTTTATCTCCCGGGGATGGGTACTATGGCTACACCTTC. It yields the protein CASSLSPGDGYYGYTF.

This clone was observed a handful of times. The rearrangement links TRBV30 to TRBJ1-1; the D is unclear. The CDR3 length is 10 residues. V was cut by 4 bases and J by 4 bases, with 4 bases left in between. Germline V lookup: CDR1 GTSNPN, CDR2 SVGIG (reference sequence). This CDR3 is CAWMTTEAFF. The CDR3 nucleotides are TGTGCCTGGATGACCACTGAAGCTTTCTTT.

This clone was observed once. As DNA, the CDR3 is TGCGCCAGCAGCTTTGGGAGGACGGACTACGAGCAGTACTTC. Translating gives CASSFGRTDYEQYF. The chain couples TRBV5-1 to TRBJ2-7, with D possibly matching TRBD2 (6 bases). Germline loops: CDR1 SGHRS, CDR2 YFSETQ. Trimming took off 2 bases at V and 3 bases at J, with 12 bases between the two ends. This CDR3 is built from 14 residues.